Below are 2 T cell receptor beta chains sequenced from a single sample in a study of graft-versus-host responses after intestinal transplantation. Sequencing was performed with immunoSEQ multiplex PCR; in TCRdb, only in-frame clones are kept and a portion is missing. This sample carries about 93,000 clones, roughly 85% of them seen once, and the ten largest clones take about 0.8%. These receptors have no known antigen. Sequenced material: unstimulated CD4+ T cells sorted from spleen or lymph node cells, taken before intestinal transplant. Receptors originate from a human donor who received an intestinal transplant.

The chain couples TRBV6-5 to TRBJ1-5, with D possibly matching TRBD1 (5 bases). Trimming pared 4 bases from V and 6 bases from J, leaving 13 bases between. The V gene's germline CDR1 is MNHEY and CDR2 SVGAGI. The CDR3 contains 14 residues. CDR3 sequence reads: CASSSKGSSQPQHF. The CDR3 nucleotides are TGTGCCAGCAGTTCAAAGGGGTCGAGTCAGCCCCAGCATTTT.

The V and J genes are TRBV2 and TRBJ2-1; 10 bases are shared with TRBD2. Germline CDR1 SNHLY, CDR2 FYNNEI. The length of the CDR3 is 17 residues. The V gene end was trimmed by 3 bases and the J gene end by 6 bases; junction bases not matched to a gene: 11. The CDR3 DNA reads TGTGCCAGCAGTGAGAGGGGGACTAGCGATCACCTCAATGAGCAGTTCTTC. This gives the protein CASSERGTSDHLNEQFF.